The 2 T cell receptor beta chains reported below all come from one sample, sequenced in a study of identical twins. One entry per CDR3 protein, called by TCRdb with MiXCR from the 5' RACE reads. The data show about 470,000 distinct CDR3 sequences, roughly 24% seen once. Another study also made use of these data, one on T cells expressing NK-cell markers.

Source material: CD4+ T cells sorted from blood. The receptors here all came from a young woman in good health.

In this sample, this clonotype turned up many times. The rearrangement links TRBV6-5 to TRBJ2-1; D remains ambiguous. CDR1 and CDR2 from the germline V gene are MNHEY and SVGAGI. The V end lost 0 bases, the J end lost 4 bases, and 13 bases lay between the germline ends. The CDR3 covers 16 residues. This chain's CDR3 is CASSYSPSGHYNEQFF. Written as DNA, the CDR3 is TGTGCCAGCAGTTACTCCCCCAGTGGCCATTACAATGAGCAGTTCTTC.

The chain is built from TRBV6-5 and TRBJ2-5; no firm D call. The CDR3 extends over 12 amino acids. The V end lost 6 bases, the J end lost 5 bases, and 10 bases lay between the germline ends. The V gene's germline CDR1 is MNHEY and CDR2 SVGAGI. CDR3 sequence: CASSSTSETQYF. The CDR3 DNA sequence: TGTGCCAGCAGCTCGACTTCGGAGACCCAGTACTTC.